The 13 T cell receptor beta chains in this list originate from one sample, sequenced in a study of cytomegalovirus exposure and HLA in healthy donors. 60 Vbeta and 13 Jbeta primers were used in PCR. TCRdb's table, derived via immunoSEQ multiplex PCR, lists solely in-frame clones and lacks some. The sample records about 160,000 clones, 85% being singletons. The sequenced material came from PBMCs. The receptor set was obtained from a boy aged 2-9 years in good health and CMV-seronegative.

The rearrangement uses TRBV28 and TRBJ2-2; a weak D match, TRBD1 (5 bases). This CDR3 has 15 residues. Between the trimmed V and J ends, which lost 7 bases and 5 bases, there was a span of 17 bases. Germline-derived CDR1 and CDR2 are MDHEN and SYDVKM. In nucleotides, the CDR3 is TGTGCCAGCACCGGTAGGGGCAGGAAAACCGGGGAGCTGTTTTTT. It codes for CASTGRGRKTGELFF.

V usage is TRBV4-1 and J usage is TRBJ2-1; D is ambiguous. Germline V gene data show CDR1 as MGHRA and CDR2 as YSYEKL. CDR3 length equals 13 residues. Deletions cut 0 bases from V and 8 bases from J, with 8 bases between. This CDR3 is CASSQELSDEQFF. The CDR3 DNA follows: TGCGCCAGCAGCCAAGAATTGAGTGATGAGCAGTTCTTC.

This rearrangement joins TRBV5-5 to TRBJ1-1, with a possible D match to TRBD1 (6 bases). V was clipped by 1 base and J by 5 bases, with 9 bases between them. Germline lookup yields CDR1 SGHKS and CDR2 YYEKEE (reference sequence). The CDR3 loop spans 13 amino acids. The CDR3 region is CASSLPGQTEAFF. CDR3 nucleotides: TGTGCCAGCAGCTTGCCCGGACAGACTGAAGCTTTCTTT. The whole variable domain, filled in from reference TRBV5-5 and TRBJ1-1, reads DAGVTQSPTHLIKTRGQQVTLRCSPISGHKSVSWYQQVLGQGPQFIFQYYEKEERGRGNFPDRFSARQFPNYSSELNVNALLLGDSALYLCASSLPGQTEAFFGQGTRLTVV.

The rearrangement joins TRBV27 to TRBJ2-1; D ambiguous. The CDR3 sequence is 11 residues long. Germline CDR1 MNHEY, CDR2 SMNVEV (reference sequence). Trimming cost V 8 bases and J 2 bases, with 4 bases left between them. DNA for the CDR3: TGTGCCAGCGGCCCCTACAATGAGCAGTTCTTC. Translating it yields CASGPYNEQFF.

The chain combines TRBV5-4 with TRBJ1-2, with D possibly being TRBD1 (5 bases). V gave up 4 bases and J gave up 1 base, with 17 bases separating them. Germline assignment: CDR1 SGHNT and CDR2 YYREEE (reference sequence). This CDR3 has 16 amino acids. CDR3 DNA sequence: TGTGCCAGCAGCCAAGACTCGGGGGACGGTAACTATGGCTACACCTTC. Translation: CASSQDSGDGNYGYTF.

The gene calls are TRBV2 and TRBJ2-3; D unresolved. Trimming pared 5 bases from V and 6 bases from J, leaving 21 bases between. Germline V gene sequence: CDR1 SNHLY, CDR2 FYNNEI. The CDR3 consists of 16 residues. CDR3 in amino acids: CASSMTSATLRDTQYF. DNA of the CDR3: TGTGCCAGCAGTATGACTTCGGCCACATTAAGGGATACGCAGTATTTT.

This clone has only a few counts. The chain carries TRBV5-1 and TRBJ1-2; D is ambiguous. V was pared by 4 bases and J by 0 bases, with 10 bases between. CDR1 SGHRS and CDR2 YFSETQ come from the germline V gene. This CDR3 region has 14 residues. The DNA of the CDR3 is TGCGCCAGCAGCCCAGTGCTAGCTAACTATGGCTACACCTTC. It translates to CASSPVLANYGYTF.

CDR3 protein: CAISDAGGQQYF. CDR3 coding DNA: TGTGCCATCAGTGATGCAGGGGGCCAGCAGTACTTC. The chain couples TRBV10-3 to TRBJ2-7, with 8 bases fitting TRBD1. V was pared by 3 bases and J by 8 bases, with 3 bases of the junction left unmatched. CDR3 length: 12 residues. From germline, CDR1 is ENHRY and CDR2 SYGVKD.

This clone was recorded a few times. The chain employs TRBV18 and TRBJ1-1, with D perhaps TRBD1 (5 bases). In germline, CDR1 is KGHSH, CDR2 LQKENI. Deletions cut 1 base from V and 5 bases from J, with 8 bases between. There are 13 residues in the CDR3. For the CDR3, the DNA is TGTGCCAGCTCACCACTGGGACTAACTGAAGCTTTCTTT. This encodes CASSPLGLTEAFF.

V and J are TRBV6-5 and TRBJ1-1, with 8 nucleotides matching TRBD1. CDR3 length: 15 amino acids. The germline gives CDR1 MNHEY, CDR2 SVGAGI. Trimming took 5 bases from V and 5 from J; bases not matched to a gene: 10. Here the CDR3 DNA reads TGTGCCAGCAGTCCTGGGGACAGGCTGAGGACTGAAGCTTTCTTT. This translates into CASSPGDRLRTEAFF.

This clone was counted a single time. CDR3 loop: CASSDGILYEQYF. The CDR3 DNA reads as TGTGCCAGCAGTGACGGGATTTTATACGAGCAGTACTTC. V usage is TRBV6-1 and J usage is TRBJ2-7; tentative D call: TRBD2 (5 bases). V lost 3 bases and J lost 4, with 10 bases in between. This CDR3 is built from 13 residues. CDR1 and CDR2 (germline): MNHNS, SASEGT.

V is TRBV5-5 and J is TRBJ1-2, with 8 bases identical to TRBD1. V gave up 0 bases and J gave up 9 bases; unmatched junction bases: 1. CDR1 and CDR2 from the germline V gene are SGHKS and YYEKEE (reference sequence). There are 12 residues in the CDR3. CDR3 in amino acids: CASSLGDRCYTF. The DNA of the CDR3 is TGTGCCAGCAGCTTGGGGGACAGGTGCTACACCTTC.

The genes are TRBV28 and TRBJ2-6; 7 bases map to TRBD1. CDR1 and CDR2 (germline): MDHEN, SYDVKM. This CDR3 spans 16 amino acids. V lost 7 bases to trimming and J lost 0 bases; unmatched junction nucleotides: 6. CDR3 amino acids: CASTGDRLSGANVLTF. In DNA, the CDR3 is TGTGCCAGCACCGGGGACAGACTCTCTGGGGCCAACGTCCTGACTTTC.